A selection of T cell receptor beta chains follows, all from one sample in a study of blood T cell repertoires in COVID-19. TCRdb's copy holds only in-frame clones and misses some; the assay was immunoSEQ multiplex PCR. The data contain under 150,000 clones, less than 90% of them singletons. The sequenced sample consisted of PBMCs or T cells enriched from blood (not recorded which). Source of these receptors: a woman aged 45 to 65 who had recovered from COVID-19. Each CDR3 is given with its conserved first and last residue. The D gene is left open where the match is weak. Some rows mark clone size as missing; the rest say once, few, many or name a class of expanded clone.

clone_size: -; d_call: -; v_call: TRBV5-1; j_call: TRBJ2-3; cdr3_nt: TGCGCCAGCAGCTTGGGTCAGTCTAGCACAGATACGCAGTATTTT; cdr3_aa: CASSLGQSSTDTQYF
clone_size: -; d_call: -; v_call: TRBV4-1; j_call: TRBJ1-6; cdr3_nt: TGCGCCAGCAGCCAATTTAAGAGCTCCTATAATTCACCCCTCCACTTT; cdr3_aa: CASSQFKSSYNSPLHF
clone_size: -; d_call: -; v_call: TRBV7-9; j_call: TRBJ2-7; cdr3_nt: TGTGCCAGCAGCTTAGCGTTGGGCAGGGGCTCCTACGAGCAGTACTTC; cdr3_aa: CASSLALGRGSYEQYF
clone_size: -; d_call: -; v_call: TRBV23-1; j_call: TRBJ2-3; cdr3_nt: TGCGCCAGCAGTCACATGAAGGGGGGGATCACAGATACGCAGTATTTT; cdr3_aa: CASSHMKGGITDTQYF
clone_size: -; d_call: TRBD1; v_call: TRBV2; j_call: TRBJ1-1; cdr3_nt: TGTGCCAGCAGGGTGGGACAGGGAATAGGAAACACTGAAGCTTTCTTT; cdr3_aa: CASRVGQGIGNTEAFF
clone_size: -; d_call: -; v_call: TRBV19; j_call: TRBJ1-1; cdr3_nt: TGTGCCAGTATGAGGGTGAACACTGAAGCTTTCTTT; cdr3_aa: CASMRVNTEAFF
clone_size: few; d_call: -; v_call: TRBV5-8; j_call: TRBJ1-2; cdr3_nt: TGTGCCAGCAGCTTGTGGGGCGCAGGGGTTAAGAATGGCTACACCTTC; cdr3_aa: CASSLWGAGVKNGYTF
clone_size: -; d_call: TRBD1; v_call: TRBV15; j_call: TRBJ1-1; cdr3_nt: TGTGCCACCAGCAGCCAGGGGGACACCGAAGCTTTCTTT; cdr3_aa: CATSSQGDTEAFF
clone_size: -; d_call: -; v_call: TRBV11-2; j_call: TRBJ1-4; cdr3_nt: TGTGCCAGCAGCCCGGGGGGCGGACGGGCGAGGGAAAAACTGTTTTTT; cdr3_aa: CASSPGGGRAREKLFF
clone_size: -; d_call: -; v_call: TRBV6-2/TRBV6-3; j_call: TRBJ2-1; cdr3_nt: TGTGCCAGCAGTTACTCGGTAAACAAAACACACAATGAGCAGTTCTTC; cdr3_aa: CASSYSVNKTHNEQFF
clone_size: -; d_call: TRBD2; v_call: TRBV4-1; j_call: TRBJ2-3; cdr3_nt: TGCGCCAGCAGCCAATTAGCGGGGGGGAACACAGATACGCAGTATTTT; cdr3_aa: CASSQLAGGNTDTQYF
clone_size: -; d_call: TRBD1; v_call: TRBV12-3/TRBV12-4; j_call: TRBJ2-7; cdr3_nt: TGTGCCAGCAGTCGACCGGGACAGGGTCGAGAGTACTTC; cdr3_aa: CASSRPGQGREYF
clone_size: -; d_call: -; v_call: TRBV15; j_call: TRBJ2-3; cdr3_nt: TGTGCCACCAGCCTTGGGGGGAGGACAACGCAGCGGGGCACAGATACGCAGTATTTT; cdr3_aa: CATSLGGRTTQRGTDTQYF
clone_size: -; d_call: TRBD1; v_call: TRBV5-1; j_call: TRBJ2-3; cdr3_nt: TGCGCCAGCAGTTACGGGACAGGGAGCACAGATACGCAGTATTTT; cdr3_aa: CASSYGTGSTDTQYF
clone_size: -; d_call: -; v_call: TRBV5-5; j_call: TRBJ1-1; cdr3_nt: TGTGCCAGCAGCTTGTTCATGAACACTGAAGCTTTCTTT; cdr3_aa: CASSLFMNTEAFF
clone_size: -; d_call: -; v_call: TRBV11-2; j_call: TRBJ1-1; cdr3_nt: TGTGCCAGCAGCTTAGTTGGCCCAAGCACTGAAGCTTTCTTT; cdr3_aa: CASSLVGPSTEAFF
clone_size: -; d_call: -; v_call: TRBV21-1; j_call: TRBJ2-3; cdr3_nt: TGTGCCAGCAGCAAAAGGAGGGTAGCGGGGCCTTTTAGCGGCACAGATACGCAGTATTTT; cdr3_aa: CASSKRRVAGPFSGTDTQYF
clone_size: -; d_call: TRBD2; v_call: TRBV3-1/TRBV3-2; j_call: TRBJ2-5; cdr3_nt: TGTGCCAGCAGACGGACTAGCGGGGGGGCAGAGACCCAGTACTTC; cdr3_aa: CASRRTSGGAETQYF
clone_size: -; d_call: -; v_call: TRBV11-3; j_call: TRBJ2-2; cdr3_nt: TGTGCCAGCGTGGGGGGTGCGAACACCGGGGAGCTGTTTTTT; cdr3_aa: CASVGGANTGELFF
clone_size: -; d_call: -; v_call: TRBV4-2; j_call: TRBJ2-6; cdr3_nt: TGTGCCAGCAGCCAAGTAGGTCAGGCCGTTGGCGGGGCCAACGTCCTGACTTTC; cdr3_aa: CASSQVGQAVGGANVLTF
clone_size: -; d_call: TRBD2; v_call: TRBV5-1; j_call: TRBJ2-7; cdr3_nt: TGCGCCAGCAGCTCGACTAGCGGGGGAGCCTACGAGCAGTACTTC; cdr3_aa: CASSSTSGGAYEQYF
clone_size: -; d_call: -; v_call: TRBV7-9; j_call: TRBJ2-7; cdr3_nt: TGTGCCAGCAGACCCAATCCCGGGACTGAAAGCTCCTACGAGCAGTACTTC; cdr3_aa: CASRPNPGTESSYEQYF
clone_size: -; d_call: TRBD1; v_call: TRBV19; j_call: TRBJ1-2; cdr3_nt: TGTGCCAGTAGCCAAACAGGGGACTCTGGCTACACCTTC; cdr3_aa: CASSQTGDSGYTF
clone_size: -; d_call: -; v_call: TRBV27; j_call: TRBJ1-4; cdr3_nt: TGTGCCAGCTTCAGTTACACTAATGAAAAACTGTTTTTT; cdr3_aa: CASFSYTNEKLFF
clone_size: -; d_call: -; v_call: TRBV9; j_call: TRBJ2-7; cdr3_nt: TGTGCCAGCAGCGTAAGCCCGGGGAGCTCCTACGAGCAGTACTTC; cdr3_aa: CASSVSPGSSYEQYF
clone_size: -; d_call: -; v_call: TRBV2; j_call: TRBJ1-2; cdr3_nt: TGTGCCACCCACGGTCGGGGGGGACTTGGCTACACCTTC; cdr3_aa: CATHGRGGLGYTF
clone_size: -; d_call: -; v_call: TRBV7-8; j_call: TRBJ1-5; cdr3_nt: TGTGCCAGCAGCTGGGACACTAGCAATCAGCCCCAGCATTTT; cdr3_aa: CASSWDTSNQPQHF
clone_size: -; d_call: TRBD1; v_call: TRBV12-3/TRBV12-4; j_call: TRBJ1-6; cdr3_nt: TGTGCCAGCAGCAAGGGACAGGGGAGTCCCCTCCACTTT; cdr3_aa: CASSKGQGSPLHF
clone_size: -; d_call: -; v_call: TRBV28; j_call: TRBJ2-3; cdr3_nt: TGTGCCAGCAGTTTCCCCAGGGTCCGCACAGATACGCAGTATTTT; cdr3_aa: CASSFPRVRTDTQYF
clone_size: -; d_call: -; v_call: TRBV5-5; j_call: TRBJ1-2; cdr3_nt: TGTGCCAGCAGCTTGTACGGGGACTCACCCTATGGCTACACCTTC; cdr3_aa: CASSLYGDSPYGYTF
clone_size: -; d_call: -; v_call: TRBV25-1; j_call: TRBJ1-6; cdr3_nt: TGTGCCACCAAGACAGACTATAATTCACCCCTCCACTTT; cdr3_aa: CATKTDYNSPLHF
clone_size: -; d_call: -; v_call: TRBV7-3; j_call: TRBJ1-1; cdr3_nt: TGTGCCAGCAGCCGGCGGGCGGGGACTGAAGCTTTCTTT; cdr3_aa: CASSRRAGTEAFF
clone_size: -; d_call: -; v_call: TRBV7-9; j_call: TRBJ1-4; cdr3_nt: TGTGCCAGCAGCTTAGAGACAGGTCGTAATGAAAAACTGTTTTTT; cdr3_aa: CASSLETGRNEKLFF
clone_size: -; d_call: TRBD1; v_call: TRBV6-5; j_call: TRBJ2-1; cdr3_nt: TGTGCCAGCGGACAGGGGGCTGAGCAGTTCTTC; cdr3_aa: CASGQGAEQFF
clone_size: -; d_call: -; v_call: TRBV18; j_call: TRBJ2-4; cdr3_nt: TGTGCCAGCTCACCAGTGGAGGGGACCAAAAACATTCAGTACTTC; cdr3_aa: CASSPVEGTKNIQYF
clone_size: once; d_call: -; v_call: TRBV5-8; j_call: TRBJ1-4; cdr3_nt: TGTGCCAGCAGCCCGTCCGCGGGGAGGCCTGGTGAAAAACTGTTTTTT; cdr3_aa: CASSPSAGRPGEKLFF
clone_size: -; d_call: -; v_call: TRBV9; j_call: TRBJ2-7; cdr3_nt: TGTGCCAGCAGCGTACAGGGTACGAGCTACGAGCAGTACTTC; cdr3_aa: CASSVQGTSYEQYF
clone_size: -; d_call: -; v_call: TRBV28; j_call: TRBJ2-4; cdr3_nt: TGTGCCAGCAGCACCCCGGGGGAAATCAAAAACATTCAGTACTTC; cdr3_aa: CASSTPGEIKNIQYF
clone_size: few; d_call: -; v_call: TRBV9; j_call: TRBJ2-7; cdr3_nt: TGTGCCAGCAGCGTAGGGGGCTTGGCGGCTCTCTCCTACGAGCAGTACTTC; cdr3_aa: CASSVGGLAALSYEQYF
clone_size: -; d_call: -; v_call: TRBV9; j_call: TRBJ1-3; cdr3_nt: TGTGCCAGCAGCGTCGGGGGACGGGACTCTGGAAACACCATATATTTT; cdr3_aa: CASSVGGRDSGNTIYF
clone_size: -; d_call: -; v_call: TRBV12-3/TRBV12-4; j_call: TRBJ1-1; cdr3_nt: TGTGCCAGCAGTTTTGTTACTCTTGAAGCTTTCTTT; cdr3_aa: CASSFVTLEAFF
clone_size: -; d_call: -; v_call: TRBV14; j_call: TRBJ1-1; cdr3_nt: TGTGCCAGCAGCCAGGTGACAGGAGGACGTACTGAAGCTTTCTTT; cdr3_aa: CASSQVTGGRTEAFF
clone_size: -; d_call: TRBD1; v_call: TRBV9; j_call: TRBJ2-7; cdr3_nt: TGTGCCAGCAGCCCGCAAGGGGGCAGCTCCTACGAGCAGTACTTC; cdr3_aa: CASSPQGGSSYEQYF
clone_size: once; d_call: -; v_call: TRBV4-3; j_call: TRBJ2-3; cdr3_nt: TGCGCCAGCAGCCAGTCCGTAGATCGCACAGATACGCAGTATTTT; cdr3_aa: CASSQSVDRTDTQYF
clone_size: -; d_call: TRBD2; v_call: TRBV7-3; j_call: TRBJ2-1; cdr3_nt: TGTGCCAGCAGCTTAGGCTCGCGGGGGGCCTCCAATGAGCAGTTCTTC; cdr3_aa: CASSLGSRGASNEQFF